This entry lists 27 T cell receptor beta chains sequenced from one sample in a study of control samples from healthy donors and cancer patients. TCRdb's table, derived via immunoSEQ multiplex PCR, lists solely in-frame clones and lacks some. The sample has fewer than 100,000 clones; approximately 82% are singletons. Sequencing was done on a sample of blood. The receptors come from a man aged 55 to 69 in good health.

The chain has TRBV19 and TRBJ1-6; the D gene is possibly TRBD1 (6 bases). V was pared by 3 bases and J by 4 bases, with 10 bases between. The CDR3 sequence is 15 residues long. Germline-derived CDR1 and CDR2 are LNHDA and SQIVND (reference sequence). The CDR3 region has the DNA TGTGCCAGTAGTATTCGGGGGACATATAATTCACCCCTCCACTTT. The encoded protein is CASSIRGTYNSPLHF.

This chain links TRBV4-1 with TRBJ1-5; D remains ambiguous. V was shortened by 1 base and J by 0 bases, with 7 bases between the two germline ends. The CDR3 is made up of 15 amino acids. In germline, CDR1 is MGHRA, CDR2 YSYEKL. CDR3 sequence: CASSQAEYSNQPQHF. The CDR3, as DNA: TGCGCCAGCAGCCAAGCGGAGTATAGCAATCAGCCCCAGCATTTT.

This clone was counted once. This rearrangement joins TRBV30 to TRBJ1-1; D gene ambiguous. The CDR3 extends over 10 amino acids. Germline CDR1 GTSNPN, CDR2 SVGIG (reference sequence). V lost 7 bases and J lost 3, with 6 bases in between. This chain's CDR3 is CALWYTEAFF. Written as DNA, the CDR3 is TGTGCCTTGTGGTACACTGAAGCTTTCTTT.

This sequence joins TRBV5-1 and TRBJ1-3; TRBD1 matches at 8 bases. V trimming: 3 bases; J trimming: 5 bases; junction bases outside the gene matches: 4. The germline V gene has CDR1 SGHRS and CDR2 YFSETQ. CDR3 length equals 14 residues. The CDR3 region has the DNA TGCGCCAGCAGCTCATGGACAGGGAGAAACACCATATATTTT. Protein: CASSSWTGRNTIYF.

The DNA of the CDR3 is TGTGCCAGTAGTGACCGACAGGGATTAGGAACCGGGGAGCTGTTTTTT. It specifies CASSDRQGLGTGELFF. The chain carries TRBV19 and TRBJ2-2, with 7 bases aligning to TRBD1. The germline CDR1 and CDR2 sequences are LNHDA and SQIVND (reference sequence). V dropped 5 bases and J dropped 5; count of bases not matched to a gene: 11. This CDR3 has 16 amino acids.

This clone has only a few counts. V and J are TRBV6-5 and TRBJ2-5; D is unresolved. The CDR3 is made up of 15 amino acids. The germline V gene encodes CDR1 MNHEY and CDR2 SVGAGI. V lost 0 bases to trimming and J lost 2 bases, with 10 bases between them. The CDR3 region is CASSYSIWVQETQYF. The CDR3 nucleotides are TGTGCCAGCAGTTACTCGATCTGGGTTCAAGAGACCCAGTACTTC.

The chain carries TRBV6-1 and TRBJ2-5; D ambiguous. Trimming cost V 2 bases and J 5 bases, with 6 bases left between them. Per the germline V gene, CDR1 is MNHNS and CDR2 is SASEGT. The CDR3 has 12 amino acids. The CDR3 DNA is TGTGCCAGCAGTGAAAGGATGGAGACCCAGTACTTC. Its protein is CASSERMETQYF.

The chain has TRBV5-1 and TRBJ1-1, with a possible D match to TRBD1 (6 bases). CDR3 size: 13 residues. V was trimmed by 5 bases and J by 1 base, leaving 9 bases between them. Germline V gene data show CDR1 as SGHRS and CDR2 as YFSETQ. CDR3 sequence: CASREGGNTEAFF. Written as DNA, the CDR3 is TGCGCCAGCAGGGAGGGGGGGAACACTGAAGCTTTCTTT.

This clone was detected only a few times. This chain links TRBV7-9 with TRBJ2-3, with TRBD1 identical over 11 bases. The CDR3 runs to 18 residues. Germline CDR1 and CDR2: SEHNR and FQNEAQ (reference sequence). V lost 9 bases, J lost 5 bases, and 19 bases stayed unmatched. The CDR3: CASGSPDPDRGRLDTQYF. DNA for the CDR3: TGTGCCAGTGGGTCCCCGGATCCGGACAGGGGGCGACTAGATACGCAGTATTTT.

V and J are TRBV7-3 and TRBJ2-7, with 7 bases that match TRBD2. The V segment lost 1 base and the J segment 7 bases; nucleotides outside the gene matches: 4. Germline values: CDR1 SGHTA, CDR2 FQGTGA. There are 13 residues in the CDR3. Written as DNA, the CDR3 is TGTGCCAGCAGCTTAAACGGGGGGAATGAGCAGTACTTC. Translating it yields CASSLNGGNEQYF.

The V and J genes are TRBV4-1 and TRBJ2-1; possible D gene TRBD2, 5 bases. CDR1 MGHRA and CDR2 YSYEKL come from the germline V gene. This CDR3 has 16 amino acids. V was shortened by 1 base and J by 4 bases, with 14 bases between the two germline ends. The CDR3, as DNA: TGCGCCAGCAGCCAAGGTGAGGGAAGGGTTTACAATGAGCAGTTCTTC. Amino acid sequence: CASSQGEGRVYNEQFF.

The J gene is TRBJ2-7, the V gene TRBV19; 10 bases align to TRBD1. Germline V lookup: CDR1 LNHDA, CDR2 SQIVND (reference sequence). CDR3 length: 14 residues. The V segment lost 4 bases and the J segment 2 bases; nucleotides outside the gene matches: 2. The chain's CDR3 is CASSTGQGAYEQYF. CDR3 bases: TGTGCCAGTAGTACCGGACAGGGGGCCTACGAGCAGTACTTC.

CDR3 amino acids: CATSWQGPNNSPLHF. CDR3 nucleotides: TGTGCCACCAGCTGGCAGGGACCAAATAATTCACCCCTCCACTTT. The chain links TRBV15 to TRBJ1-6; perhaps TRBD1 as D (5 bases). The CDR3 is made up of 15 amino acids. V lost 5 bases to trimming and J lost 5 bases, with 13 bases between them. Germline CDR1 LNHNV, CDR2 YYDKDF (reference sequence).

CDR3 residues: CATSESPGGRTDTQYF. The CDR3 bases are TGTGCCACCAGCGAAAGTCCGGGGGGGAGGACAGATACGCAGTATTTT. The chain couples TRBV24-1 to TRBJ2-3; 8 nucleotides align to TRBD2. V lost 7 bases to trimming and J lost 3 bases; unmatched junction nucleotides: 11. Germline assignment: CDR1 KGHDR and CDR2 SFDVKD. This CDR3 region has 16 residues.

V is TRBV5-1 and J is TRBJ2-5; no reliable D call. CDR1 and CDR2 (germline): SGHRS, YFSETQ. The CDR3 spans 14 residues. V was clipped by 0 bases and J by 7 bases, with 13 bases between them. The CDR3 region has the DNA TGCGCCAGCAGCTTGGCCGGTGGGTCCGGGACCCAGTACTTC. Translating gives CASSLAGGSGTQYF.

This clone appeared a few times. The chain recombines TRBV18 with TRBJ1-3, with D perhaps matching TRBD1 (5 bases). This CDR3 has 16 amino acids. The germline V gene encodes CDR1 KGHSH and CDR2 LQKENI. Trimming left V 3 bases short and J 2 bases short, with 14 bases between. For the CDR3, the DNA is TGTGCCAGCTCACCGTCCTTGGGACCGACTGGAAACACCATATATTTT. Protein: CASSPSLGPTGNTIYF.

The CDR3 protein is CASSEGAGGRYGYTF. The CDR3 DNA sequence: TGTGCCAGCAGTGAAGGGGCAGGGGGGCGCTATGGCTACACCTTC. This chain links TRBV2 with TRBJ1-2, with TRBD1 matching 7 bases. The germline V gene has CDR1 SNHLY and CDR2 FYNNEI. This CDR3 has 15 residues. Losses at the gene ends were 1 base for V and 4 bases for J; bases not matched to a gene: 6.

This clone was seen once. Other DNA variants within this sample encode the same CDR3. This sequence joins TRBV7-8 and TRBJ1-3; D remains ambiguous. CDR3 length: 14 amino acids. The V and J ends lost 4 bases and 1 base respectively, with 8 bases between them. The germline gives CDR1 SGHVS, CDR2 FQNEAQ. This CDR3 is CASSSRESGNTIYF. The CDR3 coding sequence is TGTGCCAGCAGCTCTAGGGAGTCTGGAAACACCATATATTTT.

The CDR3 nucleotides read TGTGCCATCAGTGAGTCAAGCCAGGTCCATGGCTACACCTTC. As protein: CAISESSQVHGYTF. V gene TRBV10-3 combines with J gene TRBJ1-2; unclear D gene. This CDR3 comprises 14 residues. Germline CDR1 and CDR2: ENHRY and SYGVKD. Trimming shortened V by 0 bases and J by 6 bases, and 11 bases separated the two germline ends.

This chain connects TRBV18 to TRBJ1-2; 10 bases are shared with TRBD1. The CDR3 runs to 15 residues. V was pared by 0 bases and J by 7 bases, with 5 bases of the junction left unmatched. Germline V gene data show CDR1 as KGHSH and CDR2 as LQKENI. CDR3 DNA: TGTGCCAGCTCACCACCGGGACAGGGGAAAGGTGGCTACACCTTC. Protein: CASSPPGQGKGGYTF.

The V gene is TRBV5-5, the J gene TRBJ1-2; tentatively, D is TRBD1 (5 bases). CDR1 SGHKS and CDR2 YYEKEE come from the germline V gene (reference sequence). The CDR3 consists of 12 residues. V lost 7 bases, J lost 3 bases, and 10 bases lay in between. The CDR3 nucleotides are TGTGCCAGCGGACACGGGGACTATGGCTACACCTTC. Translated, it gives CASGHGDYGYTF.

This clone was seen only once. The chain links TRBV6-1 to TRBJ2-4; no clear D gene. The CDR3 extends over 15 amino acids. Germline V CDR1 and CDR2: MNHNS, SASEGT. The germline V and J ends were trimmed by 0 bases and 6 bases, with 12 bases remaining between them. CDR3 in amino acids: CASSEAAAGRNIQYF. The CDR3 DNA follows: TGTGCCAGCAGTGAAGCTGCGGCTGGCAGAAACATTCAGTACTTC.

The chain carries TRBV27 and TRBJ2-7; the D gene is possibly TRBD1 (5 bases). Trimming took off 6 bases at V and 5 bases at J, with 17 bases between the two ends. The germline V gene has CDR1 MNHEY and CDR2 SMNVEV (reference sequence). The CDR3 extends over 14 amino acids. Written as DNA, the CDR3 is TGTGCCAGCAGCCGAAAGACAGCGATGGACGAGCAGTACTTC. Translation gives CASSRKTAMDEQYF.

V and J are TRBV18 and TRBJ2-2; 8 bases are shared with TRBD2. The germline V gene has CDR1 KGHSH and CDR2 LQKENI. After removal of 2 bases from V and 3 bases from J, the junction contained 11 bases not matched to a gene. CDR3 size: 18 residues. The CDR3 DNA follows: TGTGCCAGCTCACCAAAAGACCCGAAACTAGCGGACACCGGGGAGCTGTTTTTT. Protein sequence: CASSPKDPKLADTGELFF.

Points on this clone: A clone one base away is much larger, so this may be a read error. The chain couples TRBV28 to TRBJ2-3; D gene ambiguous. Germline values: CDR1 MDHEN, CDR2 SYDVKM. This CDR3 has 12 amino acids. Deletions cut 4 bases from V and 0 bases from J, with 2 bases between. This CDR3 is CASSYSTDTQYF. CDR3 coding DNA: TGTGCCAGCAGTTATAGCACAGATACGCAGTATTTT.

The chain combines TRBV6-6 with TRBJ1-1; D is unresolved. The germline gives CDR1 MNHNY, CDR2 SVGAGI (reference sequence). Trimming cost V 2 bases and J 5 bases, with 9 bases left between them. The CDR3 extends over 13 amino acids. The CDR3 protein is CASSYEHGTEAFF. The CDR3 DNA reads as TGTGCCAGCAGTTACGAGCACGGGACTGAAGCTTTCTTT.

By share, this clone counts as medium-sized. This chain connects TRBV6-4 to TRBJ1-5; no definite D call. The V gene's germline CDR1 is MRHNA and CDR2 SNTAGT. Trimming removed 4 bases from V and 0 bases from J, with 4 bases in between. This CDR3 has 13 residues. CDR3 DNA sequence: TGTGCCAGCAGTGCAAATAGCAATCAGCCCCAGCATTTT. Protein: CASSANSNQPQHF.